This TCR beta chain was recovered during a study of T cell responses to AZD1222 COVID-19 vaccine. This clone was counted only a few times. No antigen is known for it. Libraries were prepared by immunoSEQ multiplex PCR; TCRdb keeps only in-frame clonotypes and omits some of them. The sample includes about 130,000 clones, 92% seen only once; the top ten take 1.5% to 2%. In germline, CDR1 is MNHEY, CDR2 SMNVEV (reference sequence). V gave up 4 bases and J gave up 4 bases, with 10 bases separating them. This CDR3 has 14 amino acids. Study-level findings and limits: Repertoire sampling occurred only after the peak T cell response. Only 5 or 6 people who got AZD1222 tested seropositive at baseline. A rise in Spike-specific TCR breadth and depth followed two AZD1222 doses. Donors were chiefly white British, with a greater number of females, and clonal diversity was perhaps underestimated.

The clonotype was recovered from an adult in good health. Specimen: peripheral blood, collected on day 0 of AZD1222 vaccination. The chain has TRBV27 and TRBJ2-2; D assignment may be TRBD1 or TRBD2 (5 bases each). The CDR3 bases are TGTGCCAGCAGTTCTCGGGGCAGCACCGGGGAGCTGTTTTTT. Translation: CASSSRGSTGELFF.